The rows below give T cell receptor beta chains drawn from one sample of a study of CD8+ T cells in alopecia areata. TCRdb's copy holds only in-frame clones and misses some; the assay was immunoSEQ multiplex PCR. Among a few hundred thousand clones listed, roughly 40% were seen once. This specimen consisted of CD4+ T cells sorted from blood, obtained around week 36, from a patient treated with tofacitinib. These receptors were taken from a human donor with alopecia areata. Both conserved end residues are trimmed from each CDR3.

V gene: TRBV14
CDR3 protein: ASSQDPGLAGTDTQY

V gene: TRBV2
CDR3 protein: ASRGAEPYEQY

V gene: TRBV28
CDR3 protein: ASSLSPRSSYEQY

V gene: TRBV15
CDR3 protein: ATSTPTGDYEQY

V gene: TRBV5-1
CDR3 protein: ASSFAPTPGETQY

V gene: TRBV5-1
CDR3 protein: ASTKSWDSTIYNEQF

V gene: TRBV5-6
CDR3 protein: ASSPLDRGRLDYGYT

V gene: TRBV9
CDR3 protein: ASSATGVGQPQH

V gene: TRBV30
CDR3 protein: AWNREFQETQY

V gene: TRBV30
CDR3 protein: ARTPLSSYNEQF

V gene: TRBV30
CDR3 protein: AWSLDSNQPQH

V gene: TRBV15
CDR3 protein: ATSSSRQSEAF

V gene: TRBV18
CDR3 protein: ASSPPSPGELF

V gene: TRBV27
CDR3 protein: ASSLPGLAGYNEQF

V gene: TRBV5-4
CDR3 protein: ASSSRTGITEAF

V gene: TRBV19
CDR3 protein: ASSTDRGPYSGANVLT

V gene: TRBV9
CDR3 protein: ASSVSKVGAGGPTGELF

V gene: TRBV28
CDR3 protein: ASSSSHEKLF

V gene: TRBV29-1
CDR3 protein: SVTSGRPAYEQY

V gene: TRBV6-1
CDR3 protein: ASSEVRTTTGELF

V gene: TRBV7-2
CDR3 protein: ASSLGFMSADTQY

V gene: TRBV5-1
CDR3 protein: ASSLIVGLAGSYEQY

V gene: TRBV7-3
CDR3 protein: ASSLKGGRQETQY

V gene: TRBV7-9
CDR3 protein: ASSLTAEYTEAF

V gene: TRBV7-9
CDR3 protein: ASSLSGLGDEQF

V gene: TRBV5-6
CDR3 protein: ASSSYGVGRSQETQY

V gene: TRBV5-6
CDR3 protein: ASSFLALETQY

V gene: TRBV19
CDR3 protein: ASSIVGVTGGPDTQY

V gene: TRBV29-1
CDR3 protein: SVALSRISYEQY

V gene: TRBV2
CDR3 protein: ASSEGSGEQF

V gene: TRBV18
CDR3 protein: ASSPEGQGQNIQY

V gene: TRBV5-4
CDR3 protein: ASSLGYGGRGQPQH

V gene: TRBV29-1
CDR3 protein: SVENVWTSQETQY

V gene: TRBV30
CDR3 protein: ACRLSSPYEQY

V gene: TRBV6-6
CDR3 protein: ASSGQGGQPQH

V gene: TRBV29-1
CDR3 protein: SAGHQNEQY

V gene: TRBV15
CDR3 protein: ATSPLWSRLPTDTQY

V gene: TRBV9
CDR3 protein: ASSETLGDEQY

V gene: TRBV7-9
CDR3 protein: ASSFGEGTRTQY

V gene: TRBV5-1
CDR3 protein: ASSLGQANSYEQY

V gene: TRBV30
CDR3 protein: AWRSQGVLSGNTIY

V gene: TRBV6-5
CDR3 protein: ASRKQGAWADTQY

V gene: TRBV9
CDR3 protein: ASSVDGTSTDTQY

V gene: TRBV29-1
CDR3 protein: SVGRTVRGETQY

V gene: TRBV15
CDR3 protein: ATSRDRGGSNQPQH

V gene: TRBV11-2
CDR3 protein: ASRPGGFEQY

V gene: TRBV15
CDR3 protein: ATSSTSGRRWETQY

V gene: TRBV29-1
CDR3 protein: SVEWGARSYGYT

V gene: TRBV30
CDR3 protein: AWTRTGFGEQY

V gene: TRBV2
CDR3 protein: ASSVPGGPMNIQY

V gene: TRBV18
CDR3 protein: ASSPTTGGEQY

V gene: TRBV4-3
CDR3 protein: ASSQDLQVVYEQY